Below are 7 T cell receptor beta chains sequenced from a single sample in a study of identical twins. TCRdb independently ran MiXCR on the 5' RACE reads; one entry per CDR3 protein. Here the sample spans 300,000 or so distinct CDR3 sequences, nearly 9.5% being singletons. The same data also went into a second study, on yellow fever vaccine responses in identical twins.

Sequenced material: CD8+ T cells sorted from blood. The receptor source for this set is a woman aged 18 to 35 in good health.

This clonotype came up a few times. The CDR3 bases are TGTGCCAGCCGACTACTAGCGGGATCGGACAATGAGCAGTTCTTC. Translation gives CASRLLAGSDNEQFF. The chain couples TRBV6-1 to TRBJ2-1; 10 bases match TRBD2. V lost 8 bases to trimming and J lost 5 bases; unmatched junction nucleotides: 9. Germline-derived CDR1 and CDR2 are MNHNS and SASEGT. The CDR3 sequence is 15 residues long.

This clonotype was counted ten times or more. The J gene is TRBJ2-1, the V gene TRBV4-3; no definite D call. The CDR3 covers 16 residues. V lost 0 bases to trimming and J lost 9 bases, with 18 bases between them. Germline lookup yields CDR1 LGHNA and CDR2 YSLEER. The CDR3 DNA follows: TGCGCCAGCAGCCAAGAACGGGCTTACCTTTATAGTGAGCAGTTCTTC. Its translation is CASSQERAYLYSEQFF.

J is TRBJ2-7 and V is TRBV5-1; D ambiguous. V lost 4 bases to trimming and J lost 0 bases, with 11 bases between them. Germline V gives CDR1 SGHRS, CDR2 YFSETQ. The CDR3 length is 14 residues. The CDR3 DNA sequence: TGCGCCAGCAGCCCCTTTGTTGGCTCCTACGAGCAGTACTTC. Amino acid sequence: CASSPFVGSYEQYF.

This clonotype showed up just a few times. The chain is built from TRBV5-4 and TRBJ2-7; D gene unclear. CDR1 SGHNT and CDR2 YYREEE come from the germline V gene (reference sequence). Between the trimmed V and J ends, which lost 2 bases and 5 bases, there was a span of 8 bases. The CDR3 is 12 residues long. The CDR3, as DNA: TGTGCCAGCAGCTTCGAATTAAACGAGCAGTACTTC. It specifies CASSFELNEQYF. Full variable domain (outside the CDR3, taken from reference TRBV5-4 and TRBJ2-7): ETGVTQSPTHLIKTRGQQVTLRCSSQSGHNTVSWYQQALGQGPQFIFQYYREEENGRGNFPPRFSGLQFPNYSSELNVNALELDDSALYLCASSFELNEQYFGPGTRLTVT.

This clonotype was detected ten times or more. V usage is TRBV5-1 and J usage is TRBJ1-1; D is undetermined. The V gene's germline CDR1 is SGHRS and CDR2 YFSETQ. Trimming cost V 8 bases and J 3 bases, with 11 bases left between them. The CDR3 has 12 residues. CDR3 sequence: CASTTGDTEAFF. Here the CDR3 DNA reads TGCGCCAGTACCACCGGGGACACTGAAGCTTTCTTT.

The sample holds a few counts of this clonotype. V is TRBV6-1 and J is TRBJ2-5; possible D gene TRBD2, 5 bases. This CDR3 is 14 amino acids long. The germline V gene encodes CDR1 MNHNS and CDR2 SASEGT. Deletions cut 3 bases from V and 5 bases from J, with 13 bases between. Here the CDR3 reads CASSDIGIQETQYF. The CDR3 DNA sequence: TGTGCCAGCAGTGATATCGGGATCCAGGAGACCCAGTACTTC.

CDR3: CAISTWGGMNTEAFF. As DNA, the CDR3 is TGTGCCATCTCAACCTGGGGGGGAATGAACACTGAAGCTTTCTTT. This chain links TRBV19 with TRBJ1-1; D possibly corresponds to TRBD1 (5 bases). V lost 10 bases to trimming and J lost 0 bases, with 18 bases between them. The CDR3 totals 15 residues. CDR1 and CDR2 from the germline V gene are LNHDA and SQIVND (reference sequence).